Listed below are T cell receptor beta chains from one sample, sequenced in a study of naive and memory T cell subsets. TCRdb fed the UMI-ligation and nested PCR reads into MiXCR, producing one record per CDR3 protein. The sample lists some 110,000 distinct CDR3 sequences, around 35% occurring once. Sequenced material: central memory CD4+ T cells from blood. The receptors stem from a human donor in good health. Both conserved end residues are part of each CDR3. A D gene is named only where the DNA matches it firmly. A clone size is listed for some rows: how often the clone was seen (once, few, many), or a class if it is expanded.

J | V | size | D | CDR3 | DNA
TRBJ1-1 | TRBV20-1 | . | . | CSARDRLTASPEAFF | TGCAGTGCTAGAGATCGCCTCACAGCCTCTCCTGAAGCTTTCTTT
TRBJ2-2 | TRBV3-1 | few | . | CASSQVLGAGELFF | TGTGCCAGCAGCCAAGTGTTGGGGGCCGGGGAGCTGTTTTTT
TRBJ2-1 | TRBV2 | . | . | CASSRENRANEQFF | TGTGCCAGCAGTAGGGAGAATAGGGCAAATGAGCAGTTCTTC
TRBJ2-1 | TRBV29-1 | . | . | CSVRELYNEQFF | TGCAGCGTTAGGGAACTCTACAATGAGCAGTTCTTC
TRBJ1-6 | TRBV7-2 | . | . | CASSLDYSRGRSRSRPLHF | TGTGCCAGCAGCTTAGACTACTCTCGGGGGCGCAGCCGGAGTAGACCCCTCCACTTT
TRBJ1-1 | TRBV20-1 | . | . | CSARVQRDTEAFF | TGCAGTGCTAGAGTGCAACGTGACACTGAAGCTTTCTTT
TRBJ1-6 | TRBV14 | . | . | CASSRPFGTRNNSPLHF | TGTGCCAGCAGCCGACCTTTTGGGACGCGAAATAATTCACCCCTCCACTTT
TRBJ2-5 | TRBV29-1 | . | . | CSVEFPQGLGETQYF | TGCAGCGTTGAATTCCCTCAGGGGTTGGGAGAGACCCAGTACTTC
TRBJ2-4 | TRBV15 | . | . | CATSRDLIGTVAKNIQYF | TGTGCCACCAGCAGAGATCTTATAGGCACGGTAGCCAAAAACATTCAGTACTTC
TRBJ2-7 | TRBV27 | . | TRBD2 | CASSSSRGGLSSYEQYF | TGTGCCAGCAGTTCCTCCCGGGGGGGCTTGAGCTCCTACGAGCAGTACTTC
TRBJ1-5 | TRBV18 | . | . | CASSHTDRSNQPQHF | TGTGCCAGCTCACACACGGACAGAAGCAATCAGCCCCAGCATTTT
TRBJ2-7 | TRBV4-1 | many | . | CASSPPARTYEQYF | TGCGCCAGCAGCCCCCCTGCGCGTACCTACGAGCAGTACTTC
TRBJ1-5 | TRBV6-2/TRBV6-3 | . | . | CASSYGGVSAAQHF | TGTGCCAGCAGTTACGGGGGGGTTAGCGCAGCCCAGCATTTT
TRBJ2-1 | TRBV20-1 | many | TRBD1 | CSARGFNRGDNEQFF | TGCAGTGCTAGAGGGTTCAACAGGGGCGACAATGAGCAGTTCTTC
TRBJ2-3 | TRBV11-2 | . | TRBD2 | CASSSLAGGPRDTQYF | TGTGCCAGCAGCTCGCTAGCGGGAGGGCCAAGAGATACGCAGTATTTT
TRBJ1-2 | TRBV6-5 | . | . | CASSYSKVARINYGYTF | TGTGCCAGCAGTTACTCGAAAGTAGCTCGGATTAACTATGGCTACACCTTC
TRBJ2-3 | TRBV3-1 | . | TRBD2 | CASSPRSGGSGDTQYF | TGTGCCAGCAGCCCCCGTTCCGGCGGGAGTGGGGATACGCAGTATTTT
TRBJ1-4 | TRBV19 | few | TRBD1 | CASSGQENNEKLFF | TGTGCCAGTAGCGGACAGGAAAATAATGAAAAACTGTTTTTT
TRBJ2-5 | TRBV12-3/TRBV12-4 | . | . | CASSYRGGPETQYF | TGTGCCAGCAGTTATAGAGGAGGTCCAGAGACCCAGTACTTC
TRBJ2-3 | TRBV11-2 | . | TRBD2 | CASSFGLVSDTQYF | TGTGCCAGCAGCTTTGGACTAGTTTCAGATACGCAGTATTTT
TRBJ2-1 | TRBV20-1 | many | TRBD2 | CSASRTSVDNEQFF | TGCAGTGCTAGTAGGACTAGCGTCGACAATGAGCAGTTCTTC
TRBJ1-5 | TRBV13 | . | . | CASSYHRNQPQHF | TGTGCCAGCAGCTACCACAGGAATCAGCCCCAGCATTTT
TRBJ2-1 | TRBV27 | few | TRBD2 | CATTKNGLVMNEQFF | TGTGCCACCACTAAAAATGGACTAGTCATGAATGAGCAGTTCTTC
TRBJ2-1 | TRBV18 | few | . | CASSPQPTGGNEQFF | TGTGCCAGCTCACCACAACCCACCGGGGGTAATGAGCAGTTCTTC
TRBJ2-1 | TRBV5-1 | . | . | CASSLATMTETGYEQFF | TGCGCCAGCAGCTTGGCCACAATGACTGAGACGGGTTATGAGCAGTTCTTC
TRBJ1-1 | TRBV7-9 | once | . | CASSYGTYMNTEAFF | TGTGCCAGCAGCTATGGGACGTACATGAACACTGAAGCTTTCTTT
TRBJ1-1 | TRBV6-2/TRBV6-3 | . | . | CASSFNREGAEAFF | TGTGCCAGCAGTTTCAACAGGGAGGGGGCTGAAGCTTTCTTT
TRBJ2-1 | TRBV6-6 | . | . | CASSSNGPWQFF | TGTGCCAGCAGTTCAAACGGACCGTGGCAGTTCTTC
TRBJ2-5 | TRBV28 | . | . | CASSLGRVAETQYF | TGTGCCAGCAGTTTGGGGAGAGTCGCAGAGACCCAGTACTTC
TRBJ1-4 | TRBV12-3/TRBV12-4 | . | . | CASSPHFGGAKGLAEKLFF | TGTGCCAGCAGTCCCCATTTCGGGGGGGCGAAGGGTTTGGCGGAAAAACTGTTTTTT
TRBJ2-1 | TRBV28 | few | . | CASTPTGYNEQFF | TGTGCCAGCACCCCGACAGGATACAATGAGCAGTTCTTC
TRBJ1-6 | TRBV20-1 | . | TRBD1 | CSAKQPGTGDSPLHF | TGCAGTGCAAAACAACCCGGGACAGGTGATTCACCCCTCCACTTT
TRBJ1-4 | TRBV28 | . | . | CASSSQNEKLFF | TGTGCCAGCAGCTCACAAAATGAAAAACTGTTTTTT
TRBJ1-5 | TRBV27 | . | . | CASSTHNQPQHF | TGTGCCAGCAGTACCCACAATCAGCCCCAGCATTTT
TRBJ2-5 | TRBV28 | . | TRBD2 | CASSYREGRQETQYF | TGTGCCAGCAGTTATCGGGAGGGCCGGCAAGAGACCCAGTACTTC
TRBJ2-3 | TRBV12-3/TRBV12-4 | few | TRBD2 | CASTLAGVASTDTQYF | TGTGCCAGCACCTTAGCGGGAGTCGCTAGCACAGATACGCAGTATTTT
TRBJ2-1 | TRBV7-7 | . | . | CASSLAGNINEQFF | TGTGCCAGCAGCTTAGCAGGGAACATAAATGAGCAGTTCTTC
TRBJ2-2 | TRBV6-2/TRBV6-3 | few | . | CASRTGLMNTGELFF | TGTGCCAGCAGGACGGGGCTTATGAACACCGGGGAGCTGTTTTTT
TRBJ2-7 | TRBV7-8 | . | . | CASSRYRYEQYF | TGTGCCAGCAGCCGGTACAGATACGAGCAGTACTTC
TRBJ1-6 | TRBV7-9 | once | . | CASSPGLYWEVGSPLHF | TGTGCCAGCAGCCCTGGACTGTACTGGGAAGTTGGGTCACCCCTCCACTTT
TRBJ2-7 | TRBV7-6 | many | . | CASSLGDSRYEQYF | TGTGCCAGCAGCTTAGGGGACTCGCGCTACGAGCAGTACTTC
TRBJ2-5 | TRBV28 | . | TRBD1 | CASREQGAGQETQYF | TGTGCCAGCAGAGAACAGGGGGCAGGCCAAGAGACCCAGTACTTC
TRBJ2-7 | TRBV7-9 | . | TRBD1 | CASSLKQGAYEQYF | TGTGCCAGCAGCTTGAAACAGGGGGCCTACGAGCAGTACTTC
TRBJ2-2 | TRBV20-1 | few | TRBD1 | CSAREPTGGYVTGELFF | TGCAGTGCTAGAGAACCCACAGGGGGATATGTGACCGGGGAGCTGTTTTTT
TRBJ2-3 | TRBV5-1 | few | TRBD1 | CASSYTGTGVGDTQYF | TGCGCCAGCAGCTACACCGGGACAGGGGTCGGAGATACGCAGTATTTT
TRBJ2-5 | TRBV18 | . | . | CASSPLGGAVQETQYF | TGTGCCAGCTCACCACTGGGGGGCGCGGTCCAAGAGACCCAGTACTTC
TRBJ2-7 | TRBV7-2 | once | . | CASSLGSDRPYEQYF | TGTGCCAGCAGCTTAGGTAGCGACAGGCCTTACGAGCAGTACTTC
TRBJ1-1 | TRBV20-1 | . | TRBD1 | CSGEQPTGFTEAFF | TGCAGTGGCGAACAGCCGACAGGGTTCACTGAAGCTTTCTTT
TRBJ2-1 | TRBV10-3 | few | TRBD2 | CAISSPRASGRSYNEQFF | TGTGCCATCAGCTCCCCGAGGGCTAGCGGGAGGTCCTACAATGAGCAGTTCTTC
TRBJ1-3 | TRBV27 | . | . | CASSFLPIRGNTIYF | TGTGCCAGCAGTTTTCTCCCAATCCGGGGAAACACCATATATTTT
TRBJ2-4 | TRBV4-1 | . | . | CASSQPTDTLAKNIQYF | TGCGCCAGCAGCCAGCCTACAGATACCCTAGCCAAAAACATTCAGTACTTC
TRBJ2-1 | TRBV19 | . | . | CASKSQGGGNEQFF | TGTGCCAGTAAATCGCAAGGAGGGGGTAATGAGCAGTTCTTC
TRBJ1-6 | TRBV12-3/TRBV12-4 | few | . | CASSLALMISYNSPLHF | TGTGCCAGCAGTTTAGCACTGATGATTTCTTATAATTCACCCCTCCACTTT
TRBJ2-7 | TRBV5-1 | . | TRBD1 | CASSPHRGLDEQYF | TGCGCCAGCAGCCCCCACAGGGGGTTAGACGAGCAGTACTTC
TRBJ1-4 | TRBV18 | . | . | CASSPGGVGEKLFF | TGTGCCAGCTCACCTGGGGGCGTTGGTGAAAAACTGTTTTTT
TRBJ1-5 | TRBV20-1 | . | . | CSARLDKGSGQPQHF | TGCAGTGCCAGACTCGACAAGGGGTCCGGTCAGCCCCAGCATTTT
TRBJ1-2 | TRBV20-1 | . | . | CSARTEDIYGYTF | TGCAGTGCTAGGACGGAGGATATCTATGGCTACACCTTC